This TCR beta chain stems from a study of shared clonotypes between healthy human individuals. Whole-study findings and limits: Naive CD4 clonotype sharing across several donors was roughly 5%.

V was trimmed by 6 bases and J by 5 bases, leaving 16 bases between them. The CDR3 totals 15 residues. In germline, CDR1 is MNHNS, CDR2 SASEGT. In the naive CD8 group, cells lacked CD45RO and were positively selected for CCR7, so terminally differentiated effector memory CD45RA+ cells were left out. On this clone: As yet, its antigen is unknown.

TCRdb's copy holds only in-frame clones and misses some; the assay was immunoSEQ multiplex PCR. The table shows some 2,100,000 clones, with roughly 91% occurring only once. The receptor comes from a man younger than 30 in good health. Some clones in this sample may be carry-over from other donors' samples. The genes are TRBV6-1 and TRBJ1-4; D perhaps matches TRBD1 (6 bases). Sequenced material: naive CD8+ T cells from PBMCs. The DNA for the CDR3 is TGTGCCAGCAGACCGCCTTTGACAGGCAATGAAAAACTGTTTTTT. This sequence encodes CASRPPLTGNEKLFF.